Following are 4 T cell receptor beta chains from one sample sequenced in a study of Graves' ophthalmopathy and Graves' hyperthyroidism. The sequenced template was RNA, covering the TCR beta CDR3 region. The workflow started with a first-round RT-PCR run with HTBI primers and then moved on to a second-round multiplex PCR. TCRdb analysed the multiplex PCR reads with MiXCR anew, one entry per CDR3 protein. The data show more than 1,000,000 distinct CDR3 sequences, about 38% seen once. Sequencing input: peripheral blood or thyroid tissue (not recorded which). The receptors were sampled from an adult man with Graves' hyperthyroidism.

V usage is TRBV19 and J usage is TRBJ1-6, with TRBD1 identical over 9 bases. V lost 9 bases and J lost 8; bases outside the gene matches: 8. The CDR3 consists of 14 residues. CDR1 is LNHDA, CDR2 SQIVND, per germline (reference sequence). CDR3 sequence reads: CARTGTGFYSPLHF. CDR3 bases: TGTGCCAGGACCGGGACAGGGTTCTATTCACCCCTCCACTTT. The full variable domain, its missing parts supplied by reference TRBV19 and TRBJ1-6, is DGGITQSPKYLFRKEGQNVTLSCEQNLNHDAMYWYRQDPGQGLRLIYYSQIVNDFQKGDIAEGYSVSREKKESFPLTVTSAQKNPTAFYLCARTGTGFYSPLHFGNGTRLTVT.

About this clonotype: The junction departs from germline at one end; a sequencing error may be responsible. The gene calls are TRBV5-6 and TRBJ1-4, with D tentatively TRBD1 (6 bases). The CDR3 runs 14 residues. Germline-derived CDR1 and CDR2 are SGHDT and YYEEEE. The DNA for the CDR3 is TGTGCCAGCAGCTTACAGGGAGCTAATGAAAAAGTGTTTTTT. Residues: CASSLQGANEKVFF.

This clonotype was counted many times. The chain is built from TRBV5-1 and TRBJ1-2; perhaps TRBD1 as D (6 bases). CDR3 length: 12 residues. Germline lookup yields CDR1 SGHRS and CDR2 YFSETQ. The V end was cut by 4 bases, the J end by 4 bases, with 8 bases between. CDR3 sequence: CASSGTFYGYTF. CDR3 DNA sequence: TGCGCCAGCAGCGGGACATTCTATGGCTACACCTTC.

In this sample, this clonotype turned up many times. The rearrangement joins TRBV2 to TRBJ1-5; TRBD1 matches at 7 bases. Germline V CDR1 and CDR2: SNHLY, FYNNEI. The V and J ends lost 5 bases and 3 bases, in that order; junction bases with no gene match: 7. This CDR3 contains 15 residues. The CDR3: CASSLTGINNQPQHF. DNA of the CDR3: TGTGCCAGCAGTTTGACAGGGATTAACAATCAGCCCCAGCATTTT.